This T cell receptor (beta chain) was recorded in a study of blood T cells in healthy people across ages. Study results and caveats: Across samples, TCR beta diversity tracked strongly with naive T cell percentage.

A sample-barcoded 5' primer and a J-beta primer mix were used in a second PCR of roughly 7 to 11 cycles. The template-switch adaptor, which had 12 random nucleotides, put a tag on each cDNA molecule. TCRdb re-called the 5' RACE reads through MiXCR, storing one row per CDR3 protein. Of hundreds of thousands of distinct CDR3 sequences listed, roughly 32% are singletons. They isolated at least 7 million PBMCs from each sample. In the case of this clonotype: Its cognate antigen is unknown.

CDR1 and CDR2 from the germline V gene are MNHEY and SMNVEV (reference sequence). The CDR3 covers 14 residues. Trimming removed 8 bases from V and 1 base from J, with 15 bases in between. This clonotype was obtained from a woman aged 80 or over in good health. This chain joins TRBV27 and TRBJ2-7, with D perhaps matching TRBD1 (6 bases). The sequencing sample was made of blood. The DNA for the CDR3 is TGTGCCAGCCGGTGGGGCAGGGGTTCCTACGAGCAGTACTTC. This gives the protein CASRWGRGSYEQYF.